The source of this T cell receptor beta chain is a study of T cell responses to AZD1222 COVID-19 vaccine. This CDR3 has 14 residues. V lost 3 bases, J lost 5 bases, and 7 bases stayed unmatched. CDR1 SGHDT and CDR2 YYEEEE come from the germline V gene. This clone was recorded once. Its target is not known. Assay: immunoSEQ multiplex PCR; the TCRdb copy retains only in-frame clones and omits some. The sample lists about 70,000 clones; 84% were seen once. Whole-study findings and limits: Regions 160-218 and 743-854 held dominance among vaccine-associated CD4 TCRs, which spanned spike.

The sample was peripheral blood, taken on day 0 of AZD1222 vaccination. V usage is TRBV5-6 and J usage is TRBJ2-5, with TRBD2 identical over 7 bases. This receptor was identified in an adult in good health. CDR3 bases: TGTGCCAGCAGCTCGGGCGGGGGTCATGAGACCCAGTACTTC. Its translation is CASSSGGGHETQYF.